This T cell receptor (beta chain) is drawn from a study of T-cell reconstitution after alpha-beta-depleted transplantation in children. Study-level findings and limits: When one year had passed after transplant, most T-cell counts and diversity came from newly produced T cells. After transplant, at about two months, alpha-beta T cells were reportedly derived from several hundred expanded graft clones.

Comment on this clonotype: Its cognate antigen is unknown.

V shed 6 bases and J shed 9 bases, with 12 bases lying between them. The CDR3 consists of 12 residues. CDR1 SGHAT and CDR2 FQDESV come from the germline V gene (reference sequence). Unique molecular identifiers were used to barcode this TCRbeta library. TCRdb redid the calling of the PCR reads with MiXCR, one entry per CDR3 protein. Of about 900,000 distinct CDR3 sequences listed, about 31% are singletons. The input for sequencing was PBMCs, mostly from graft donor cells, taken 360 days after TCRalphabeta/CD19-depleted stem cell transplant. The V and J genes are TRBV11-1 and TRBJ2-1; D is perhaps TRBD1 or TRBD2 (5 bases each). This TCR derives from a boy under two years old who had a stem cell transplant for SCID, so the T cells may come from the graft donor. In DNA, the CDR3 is TGTGCCAGCAGGTCACTGGGGGTTGAGCAGTTCTTC. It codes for CASRSLGVEQFF.